The rows below give T cell receptor beta chains drawn from one sample of a study of blood T cell repertoires in COVID-19. Clones were sequenced by immunoSEQ multiplex PCR, and TCRdb holds only the in-frame ones, with some missing. Of around 84,000 clones listed, over 65% are singletons. The specimen was peripheral blood. The source of these receptors is a man in his forties or fifties with active or convalescent COVID-19. CDR3s include the opening cysteine and the closing phenylalanine or tryptophan. Each record gives: V gene, J gene, CDR3 protein.

>TRBV11-2|TRBJ1-5
CASSLSGGNQPQHF
>TRBV7-9|TRBJ2-1
CASSYSGTTLDEQFF
>TRBV12-2|TRBJ2-3
CASRLVGGGPPTDTQYF
>TRBV5-1|TRBJ2-3
CASSSFSGGAEDTQYF
>TRBV29-1|TRBJ1-1
CSVSRDLNTEAFF
>TRBV10-3|TRBJ1-1
CAISESRTANTEAFF
>TRBV19|TRBJ2-7
CASSIDPSGGNYEQYF
>TRBV7-3|TRBJ2-1
CASSWGPQVDEQFF
>TRBV29-1|TRBJ1-4
CSAETGGEKLFF
>TRBV5-6|TRBJ2-1
CASSPGRGGDEQFF
>TRBV5-8|TRBJ1-3
CASSPGQPSGNTIYF
>TRBV6-2/TRBV6-3|TRBJ1-2
CASSDGQAHTF
>TRBV3-1/TRBV3-2|TRBJ2-3
CASSRGLGADTQYF
>TRBV4-1|TRBJ2-2
CASSQTGTGNTGELFF
>TRBV7-6|TRBJ1-4
CASSLRGRSEKLFF
>TRBV2|TRBJ2-5
CASTGLDLGRFAKETQYF
>TRBV6-5|TRBJ1-5
CASSGQGSSNQPQHF
>TRBV5-1|TRBJ2-3
CASSFLAGTTDTQYF
>TRBV7-8|TRBJ2-3
CASSSQGYTDTQYF
>TRBV10-3|TRBJ2-5
CAISESPAGGETQYF
>TRBV3-1/TRBV3-2|TRBJ1-1
CASSQDKGLLMNTEAFF
>TRBV4-2|TRBJ1-2
CASSQEGQGTYGYTF
>TRBV5-1|TRBJ2-3
CASSLTDRGYPTDTQYF